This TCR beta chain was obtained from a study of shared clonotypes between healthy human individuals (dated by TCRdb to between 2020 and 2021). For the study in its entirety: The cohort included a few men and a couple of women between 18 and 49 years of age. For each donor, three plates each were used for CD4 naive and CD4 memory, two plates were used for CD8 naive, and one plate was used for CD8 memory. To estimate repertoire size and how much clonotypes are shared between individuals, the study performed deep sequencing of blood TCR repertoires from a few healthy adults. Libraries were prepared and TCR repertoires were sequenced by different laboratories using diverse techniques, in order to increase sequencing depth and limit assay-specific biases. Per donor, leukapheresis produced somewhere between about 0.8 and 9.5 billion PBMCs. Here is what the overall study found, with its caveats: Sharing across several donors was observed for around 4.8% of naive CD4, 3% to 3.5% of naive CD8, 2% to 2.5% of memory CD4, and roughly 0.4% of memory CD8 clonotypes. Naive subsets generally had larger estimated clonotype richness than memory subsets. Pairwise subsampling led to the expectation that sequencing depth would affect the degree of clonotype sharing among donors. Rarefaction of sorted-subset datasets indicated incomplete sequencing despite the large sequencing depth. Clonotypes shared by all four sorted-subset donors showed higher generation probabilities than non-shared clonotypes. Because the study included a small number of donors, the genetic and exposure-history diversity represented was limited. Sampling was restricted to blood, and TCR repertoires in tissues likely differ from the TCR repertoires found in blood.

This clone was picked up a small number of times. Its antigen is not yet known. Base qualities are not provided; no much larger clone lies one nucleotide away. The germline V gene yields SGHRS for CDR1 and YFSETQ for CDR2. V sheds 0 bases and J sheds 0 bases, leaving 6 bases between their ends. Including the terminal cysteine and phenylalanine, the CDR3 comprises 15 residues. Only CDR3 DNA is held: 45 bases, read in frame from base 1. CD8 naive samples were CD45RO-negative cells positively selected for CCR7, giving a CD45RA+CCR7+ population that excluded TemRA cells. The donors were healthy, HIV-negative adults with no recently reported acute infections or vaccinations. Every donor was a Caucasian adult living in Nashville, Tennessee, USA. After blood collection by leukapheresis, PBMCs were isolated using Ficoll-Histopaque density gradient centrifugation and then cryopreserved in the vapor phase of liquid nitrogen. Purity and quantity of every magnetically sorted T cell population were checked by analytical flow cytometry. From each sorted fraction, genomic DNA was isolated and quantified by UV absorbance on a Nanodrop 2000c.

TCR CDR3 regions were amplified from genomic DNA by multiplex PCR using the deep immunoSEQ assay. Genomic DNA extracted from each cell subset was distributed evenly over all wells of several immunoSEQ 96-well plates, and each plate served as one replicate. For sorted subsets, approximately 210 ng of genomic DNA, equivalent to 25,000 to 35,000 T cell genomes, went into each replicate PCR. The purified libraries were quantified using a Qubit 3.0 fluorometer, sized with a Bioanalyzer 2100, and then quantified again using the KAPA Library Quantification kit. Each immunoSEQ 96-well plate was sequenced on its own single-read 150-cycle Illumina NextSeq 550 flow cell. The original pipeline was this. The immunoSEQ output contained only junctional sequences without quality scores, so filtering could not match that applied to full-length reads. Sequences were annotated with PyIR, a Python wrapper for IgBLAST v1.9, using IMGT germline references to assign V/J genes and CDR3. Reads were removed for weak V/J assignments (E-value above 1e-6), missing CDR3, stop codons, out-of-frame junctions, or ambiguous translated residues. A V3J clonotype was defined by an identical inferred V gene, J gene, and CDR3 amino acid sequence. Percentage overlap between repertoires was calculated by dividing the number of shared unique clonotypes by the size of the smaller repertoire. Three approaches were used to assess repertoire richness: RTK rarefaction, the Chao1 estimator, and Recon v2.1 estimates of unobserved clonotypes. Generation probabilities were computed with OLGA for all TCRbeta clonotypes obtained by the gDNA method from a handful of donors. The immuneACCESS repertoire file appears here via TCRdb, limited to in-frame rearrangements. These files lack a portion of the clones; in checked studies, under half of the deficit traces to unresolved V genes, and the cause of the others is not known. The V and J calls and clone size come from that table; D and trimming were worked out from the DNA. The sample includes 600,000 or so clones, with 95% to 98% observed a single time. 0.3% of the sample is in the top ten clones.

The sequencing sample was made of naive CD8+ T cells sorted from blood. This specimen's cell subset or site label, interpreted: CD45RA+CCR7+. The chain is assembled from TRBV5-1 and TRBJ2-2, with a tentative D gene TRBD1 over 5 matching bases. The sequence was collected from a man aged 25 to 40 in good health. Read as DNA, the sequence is TGCGCCAGCAGCTTGGGGACAACGAACACCGGGGAGCTGTTTTTT. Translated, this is CASSLGTTNTGELFF.